The 3 T cell receptor beta chains in this list originate from one sample, sequenced in a study of Graves' ophthalmopathy and Graves' hyperthyroidism. Amplified TCR beta CDR3 regions were obtained using RNA transcripts as template. The first-round RT-PCR employed HTBI primers together with the Qiagen OneStep RT-PCR kit. A multiplex PCR was then performed as the second round. MiXCR, run by TCRdb on the multiplex PCR reads, gives a single entry per CDR3 protein. The data contain 1 million to 1.3 million distinct CDR3 sequences, 36% of them singletons. The sample taken for sequencing was peripheral blood or thyroid tissue (not recorded which). These receptors all stem from an adult man with Graves' hyperthyroidism.

J is TRBJ2-5 and V is TRBV10-3; D is perhaps TRBD1 (7 bases). This CDR3 region has 14 residues. Trimming removed 5 bases at V and 2 bases at J, with 12 bases between. Germline CDR1 and CDR2: ENHRY and SYGVKD. The CDR3 region is CAISRQGGQETQYF. For the CDR3, the DNA is TGTGCCATCAGTCGACAGGGAGGACAAGAGACCCAGTACTTC.

This clonotype has a count of ten or more. This sequence joins TRBV12-3 or TRBV12-4 and TRBJ1-2; 7 bases are a match to TRBD1. V lost 5 bases to trimming and J lost 5 bases; unmatched junction nucleotides: 5. This CDR3 contains 13 residues. The CDR3 spells CASSEWTGYGYTF. CDR3 nucleotide sequence: TGTGCCAGCAGTGAGTGGACAGGATATGGCTACACCTTC.

This clonotype is medium-sized. V is TRBV7-8 and J is TRBJ1-1; tentative D call: TRBD1 (5 bases). This CDR3 comprises 14 residues. Germline CDR1 reads SGHVS; CDR2 reads FQNEAQ. V lost 5 bases and J lost 1, with 11 bases in between. The CDR3 here is CASSGGRTNTEAFF. Written as DNA, the CDR3 is TGTGCCAGCAGCGGGGGACGGACGAACACTGAAGCTTTCTTT.